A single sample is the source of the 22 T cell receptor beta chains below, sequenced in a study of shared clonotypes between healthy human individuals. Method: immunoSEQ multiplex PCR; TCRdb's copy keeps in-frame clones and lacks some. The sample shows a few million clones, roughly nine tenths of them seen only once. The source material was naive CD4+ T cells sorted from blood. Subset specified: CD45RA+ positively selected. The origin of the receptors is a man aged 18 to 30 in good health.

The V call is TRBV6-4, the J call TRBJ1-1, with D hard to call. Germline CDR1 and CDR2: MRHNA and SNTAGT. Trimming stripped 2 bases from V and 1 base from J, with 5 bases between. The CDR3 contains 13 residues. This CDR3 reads CASSDTPNTEAFF. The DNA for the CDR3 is TGTGCCAGCAGTGACACACCGAACACTGAAGCTTTCTTT.

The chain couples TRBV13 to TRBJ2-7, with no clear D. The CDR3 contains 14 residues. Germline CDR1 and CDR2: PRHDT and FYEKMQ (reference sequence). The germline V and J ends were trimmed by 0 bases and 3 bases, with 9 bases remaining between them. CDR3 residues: CASSLGPLDYEQYF. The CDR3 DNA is TGTGCCAGCAGCTTAGGACCACTTGACTACGAGCAGTACTTC.

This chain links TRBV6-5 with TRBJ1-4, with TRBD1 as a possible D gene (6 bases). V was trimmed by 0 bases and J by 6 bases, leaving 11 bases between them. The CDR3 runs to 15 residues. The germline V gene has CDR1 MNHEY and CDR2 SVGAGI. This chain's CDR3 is CASSYSRTGYEKLFF. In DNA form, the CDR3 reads TGTGCCAGCAGTTACTCGCGTACAGGGTATGAAAAACTGTTTTTT.

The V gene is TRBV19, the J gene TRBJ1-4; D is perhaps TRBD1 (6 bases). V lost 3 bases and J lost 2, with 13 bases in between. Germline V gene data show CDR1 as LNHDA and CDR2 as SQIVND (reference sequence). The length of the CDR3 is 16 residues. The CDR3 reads CASSIVTGFTNEKLFF. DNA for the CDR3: TGTGCCAGTAGTATCGTTACAGGGTTTACTAATGAAAAACTGTTTTTT.

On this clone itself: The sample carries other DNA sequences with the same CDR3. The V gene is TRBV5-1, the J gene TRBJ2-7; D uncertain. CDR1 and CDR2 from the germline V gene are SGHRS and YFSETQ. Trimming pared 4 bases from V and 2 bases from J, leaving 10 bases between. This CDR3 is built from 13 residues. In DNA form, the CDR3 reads TGCGCCAGCAGCCAGACTGTCCCCTACGAGCAGTACTTC. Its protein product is CASSQTVPYEQYF.

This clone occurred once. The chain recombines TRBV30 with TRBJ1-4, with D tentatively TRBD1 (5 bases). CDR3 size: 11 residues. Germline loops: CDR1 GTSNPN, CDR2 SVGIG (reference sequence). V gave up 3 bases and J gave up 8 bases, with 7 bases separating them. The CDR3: CAWSSGEKLFF. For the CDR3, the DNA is TGTGCCTGGAGCTCAGGGGAAAAACTGTTTTTT.

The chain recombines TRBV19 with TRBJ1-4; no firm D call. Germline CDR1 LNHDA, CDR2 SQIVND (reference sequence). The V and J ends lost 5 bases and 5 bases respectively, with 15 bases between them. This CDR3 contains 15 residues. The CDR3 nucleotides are TGTGCCAGTAGTGCCGGGTCTATAGGAAATGAAAAACTGTTTTTT. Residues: CASSAGSIGNEKLFF.

CDR3 sequence (DNA): TGTGCCAGCAGCCCACCGCCGGGACTAGGCTACAATGAGCAGTTCTTC. This sequence encodes CASSPPPGLGYNEQFF. The chain joins TRBV9 to TRBJ2-1, with TRBD2 identical over 8 bases. This CDR3 spans 16 amino acids. The V and J ends lost 4 bases and 3 bases, in that order; junction bases with no gene match: 9. Looked up from germline, CDR1 is SGDLS and CDR2 is YYNGEE.

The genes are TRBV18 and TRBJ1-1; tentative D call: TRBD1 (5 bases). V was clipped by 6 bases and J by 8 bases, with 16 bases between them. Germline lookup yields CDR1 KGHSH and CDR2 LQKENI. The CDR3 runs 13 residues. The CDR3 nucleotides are TGTGCCAGCTCTCCCACGTGGGACGGGGAAGCTTTCTTT. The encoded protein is CASSPTWDGEAFF.

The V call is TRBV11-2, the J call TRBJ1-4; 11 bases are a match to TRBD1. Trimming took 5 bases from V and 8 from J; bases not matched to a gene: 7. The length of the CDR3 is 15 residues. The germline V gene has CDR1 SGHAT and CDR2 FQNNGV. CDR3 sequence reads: CASSPRTGGWEKLFF. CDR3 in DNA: TGTGCCAGCAGCCCTAGGACAGGGGGCTGGGAAAAACTGTTTTTT.

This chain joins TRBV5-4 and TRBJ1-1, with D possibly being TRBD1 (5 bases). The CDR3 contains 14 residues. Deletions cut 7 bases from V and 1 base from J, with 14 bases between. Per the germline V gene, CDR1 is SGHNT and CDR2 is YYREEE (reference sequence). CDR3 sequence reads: CASGTADRNTEAFF. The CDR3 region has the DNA TGTGCCAGCGGAACGGCTGACAGGAACACTGAAGCTTTCTTT.

CDR3 DNA: TGTGCCAGCAGCTTAACTAGCGGGGGGCTGAGCACAGATACGCAGTATTTT. Translated, it gives CASSLTSGGLSTDTQYF. This chain uses TRBV7-3 with TRBJ2-3; 10 bases agree with TRBD2. Germline values: CDR1 SGHTA, CDR2 FQGTGA. The CDR3 is made up of 17 amino acids. V dropped 0 bases and J dropped 0; count of bases not matched to a gene: 3. Full variable domain (remainder filled in from reference TRBV7-3 and TRBJ2-3): GAGVSQTPSNKVTEKGKYVELRCDPISGHTALYWYRQSLGQGPEFLIYFQGTGAADDSGLPNDRFFAVRPEGSVSTLKIQRTERGDSAVYLCASSLTSGGLSTDTQYFGPGTRLTVL.

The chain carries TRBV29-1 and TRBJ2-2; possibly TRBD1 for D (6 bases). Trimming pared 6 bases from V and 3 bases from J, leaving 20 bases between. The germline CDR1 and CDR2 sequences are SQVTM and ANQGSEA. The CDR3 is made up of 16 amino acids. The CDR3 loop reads CSVGPPGKGDTGELFF. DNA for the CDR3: TGCAGCGTCGGACCCCCAGGGAAGGGGGACACCGGGGAGCTGTTTTTT.

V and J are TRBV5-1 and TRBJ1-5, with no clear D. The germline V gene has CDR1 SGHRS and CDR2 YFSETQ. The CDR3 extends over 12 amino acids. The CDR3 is CGGLSHNQPQHF. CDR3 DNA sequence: TGCGGCGGGTTGAGCCACAATCAGCCCCAGCATTTT.

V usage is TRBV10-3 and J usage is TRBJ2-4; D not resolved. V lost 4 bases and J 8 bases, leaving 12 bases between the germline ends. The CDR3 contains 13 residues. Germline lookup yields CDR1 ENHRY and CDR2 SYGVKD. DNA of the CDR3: TGTGCCATCAGTGGGGCCCCTGGGGACATTCAGTACTTC. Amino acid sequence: CAISGAPGDIQYF.

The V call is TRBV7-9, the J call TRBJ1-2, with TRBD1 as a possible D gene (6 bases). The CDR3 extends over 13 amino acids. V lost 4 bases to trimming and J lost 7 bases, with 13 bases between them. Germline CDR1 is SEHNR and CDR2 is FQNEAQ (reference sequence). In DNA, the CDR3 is TGTGCCAGCAGCTCCCGGGACATTACTGGCTACACCTTC. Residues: CASSSRDITGYTF.

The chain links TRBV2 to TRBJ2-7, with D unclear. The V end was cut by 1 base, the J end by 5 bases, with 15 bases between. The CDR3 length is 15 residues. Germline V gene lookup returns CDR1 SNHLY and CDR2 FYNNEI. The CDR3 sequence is CASSEVSGMGNEQYF. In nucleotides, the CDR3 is TGTGCCAGCAGTGAAGTGAGTGGGATGGGCAACGAGCAGTACTTC. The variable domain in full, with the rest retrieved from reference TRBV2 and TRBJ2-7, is EPEVTQTPSHQVTQMGQEVILRCVPISNHLYFYWYRQILGQKVEFLVSFYNNEISEKSEIFDDQFSVERPDGSNFTLKIRSTKLEDSAMYFCASSEVSGMGNEQYFGPGTRLTVT.

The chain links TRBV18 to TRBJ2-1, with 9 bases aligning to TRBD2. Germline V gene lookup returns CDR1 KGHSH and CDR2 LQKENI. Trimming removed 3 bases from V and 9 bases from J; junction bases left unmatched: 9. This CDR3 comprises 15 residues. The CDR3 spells CASSPTIAGGREQFF. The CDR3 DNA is TGTGCCAGCTCACCCACGATTGCGGGGGGGCGTGAGCAGTTCTTC.

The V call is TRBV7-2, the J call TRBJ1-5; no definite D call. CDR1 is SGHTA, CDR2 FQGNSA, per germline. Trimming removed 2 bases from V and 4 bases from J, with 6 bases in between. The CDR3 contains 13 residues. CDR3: CASSLSPNQPQHF. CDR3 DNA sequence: TGTGCCAGCAGCTTATCACCAAATCAGCCCCAGCATTTT.

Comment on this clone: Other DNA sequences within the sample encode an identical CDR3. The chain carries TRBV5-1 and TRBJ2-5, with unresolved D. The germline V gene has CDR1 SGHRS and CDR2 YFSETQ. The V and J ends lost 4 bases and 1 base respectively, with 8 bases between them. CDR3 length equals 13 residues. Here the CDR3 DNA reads TGCGCCAGCAGCGGTCAGATCCAAGAGACCCAGTACTTC. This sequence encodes CASSGQIQETQYF.

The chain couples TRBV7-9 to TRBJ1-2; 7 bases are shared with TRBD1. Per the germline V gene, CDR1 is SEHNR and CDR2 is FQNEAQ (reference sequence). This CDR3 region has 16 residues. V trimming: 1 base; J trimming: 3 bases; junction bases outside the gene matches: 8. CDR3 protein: CASSLGGTAWDYGYTF. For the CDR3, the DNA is TGTGCCAGCAGCTTAGGGGGGACAGCTTGGGACTATGGCTACACCTTC.

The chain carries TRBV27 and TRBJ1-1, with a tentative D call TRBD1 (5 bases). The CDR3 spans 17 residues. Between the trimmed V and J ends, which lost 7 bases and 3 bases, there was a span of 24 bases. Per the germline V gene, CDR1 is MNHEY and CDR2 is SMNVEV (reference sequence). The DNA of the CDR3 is TGTGCCAGCACCCGATCAGGGACGCATAAAGGGGACACTGAAGCTTTCTTT. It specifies CASTRSGTHKGDTEAFF.